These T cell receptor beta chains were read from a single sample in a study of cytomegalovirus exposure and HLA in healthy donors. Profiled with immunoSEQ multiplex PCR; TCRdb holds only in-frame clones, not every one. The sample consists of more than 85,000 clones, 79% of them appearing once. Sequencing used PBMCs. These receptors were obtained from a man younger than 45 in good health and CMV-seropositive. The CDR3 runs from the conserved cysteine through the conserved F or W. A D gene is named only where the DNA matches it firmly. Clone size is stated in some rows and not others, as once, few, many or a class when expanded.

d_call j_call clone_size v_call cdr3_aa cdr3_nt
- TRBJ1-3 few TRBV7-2 CASSLDFASSGNTIYF TGTGCCAGCAGCTTAGACTTCGCGAGCTCTGGAAACACCATATATTTT
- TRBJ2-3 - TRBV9 CASSVDDFTSTDTQYF TGTGCCAGCAGCGTAGACGACTTCACTAGCACAGATACGCAGTATTTT
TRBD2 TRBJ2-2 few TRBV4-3 CASSQGGTGTGELFF TGCGCCAGCAGCCAGGGAGGGACGGGCACCGGGGAGCTGTTTTTT
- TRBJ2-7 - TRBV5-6 CASSLPDRLRYEQYF TGTGCCAGCAGCTTGCCAGACAGGCTTCGGTACGAGCAGTACTTC
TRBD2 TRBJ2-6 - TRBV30 CALERGELSGANVLTF TGTGCCTTGGAGCGGGGGGAGCTCTCTGGGGCCAACGTCCTGACTTTC
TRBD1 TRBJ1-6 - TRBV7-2 CASSLTGVDSPLHF TGTGCCAGCAGCCTGACAGGGGTAGATTCACCCCTCCACTTT
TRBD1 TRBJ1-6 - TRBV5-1 CASSRDSRISYNSPLHF TGCGCCAGCAGCCGGGACAGTCGGATCTCCTATAATTCACCCCTCCACTTT
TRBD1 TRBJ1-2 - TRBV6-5 CASSRDRLDGYTF TGTGCCAGCAGTAGGGACAGGTTAGACGGCTACACCTTC
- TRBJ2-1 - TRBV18 CASSPRARGYNEQFF TGTGCCAGCTCACCACGAGCCAGGGGATACAATGAGCAGTTCTTC
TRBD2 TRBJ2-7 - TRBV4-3 CASSQVAPSGVYEQYF TGCGCCAGCAGCCAAGTTGCGCCTAGCGGTGTCTACGAGCAGTACTTC
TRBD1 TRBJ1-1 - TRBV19 CASSSDRVTEAFF TGTGCCAGTAGTTCAGACAGGGTCACTGAAGCTTTCTTT
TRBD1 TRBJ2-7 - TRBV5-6 CASRGPRQGELIEQYF TGTGCCAGCAGGGGGCCCAGGCAGGGGGAATTGATCGAGCAGTACTTC
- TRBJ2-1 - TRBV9 CASSVRPGLRPSYNEQFF TGTGCCAGCAGCGTAAGGCCGGGACTCAGACCATCCTACAATGAGCAGTTCTTC
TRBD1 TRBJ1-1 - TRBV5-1 CASSKGQMNTEAFF TGCGCCAGCAGCAAGGGACAGATGAACACTGAAGCTTTCTTT
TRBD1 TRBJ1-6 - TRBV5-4 CASSTGTDSYNSPLHF TGTGCCAGCAGCACGGGGACAGACTCCTATAATTCACCCCTCCACTTT
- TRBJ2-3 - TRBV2 CASSEGPRAPTDTQYF TGTGCCAGCAGTGAGGGGCCCAGGGCCCCCACAGATACGCAGTATTTT
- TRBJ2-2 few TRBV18 CASSTSREDAGELFF TGTGCCAGCTCAACGTCCCGGGAAGACGCCGGGGAGCTGTTTTTT
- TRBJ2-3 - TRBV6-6 CASTEDRYTDTQYF TGTGCCAGCACCGAGGACAGATACACAGATACGCAGTATTTT
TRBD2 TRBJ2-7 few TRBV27 CASSYTGGYEQYF TGTGCCAGCAGTTACACGGGGGGGTACGAGCAGTACTTC
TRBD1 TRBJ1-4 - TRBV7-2 CASSPQGASEKLFF TGTGCCAGCAGCCCACAGGGGGCTTCCGAAAAACTGTTTTTT
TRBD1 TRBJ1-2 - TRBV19 CASSTDRVNYGYTF TGTGCCAGTAGTACGGACAGGGTGAACTATGGCTACACCTTC
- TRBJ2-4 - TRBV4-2 CASSQVLYSSSSKNIQYF TGTGCCAGCAGCCAAGTCTTGTACAGCAGTTCATCCAAAAACATTCAGTACTTC
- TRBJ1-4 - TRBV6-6 CASSYGARQNEKLFF TGTGCCAGCAGTTACGGGGCCCGACAGAATGAAAAACTGTTTTTT
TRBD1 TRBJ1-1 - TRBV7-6 CASSLLTGANTEAFF TGTGCCAGCAGCTTATTAACAGGGGCGAACACTGAAGCTTTCTTT
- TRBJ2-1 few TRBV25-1 CASSVNQDSSYNEQFF TGTGCCAGCAGTGTCAACCAGGACAGCTCCTACAATGAGCAGTTCTTC
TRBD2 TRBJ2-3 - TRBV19 CASSWTSGGRTDTQYF TGTGCCAGTAGTTGGACTAGCGGGGGGCGCACAGATACGCAGTATTTT
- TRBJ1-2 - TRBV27 CASSLSRTAANYGYTF TGTGCCAGCAGTTTATCCCGGACAGCTGCTAACTATGGCTACACCTTC
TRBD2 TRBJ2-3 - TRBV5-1 CASSLPGGGRVDTQYF TGCGCCAGCAGCTTGCCGGGAGGAGGGCGGGTAGATACGCAGTATTTT
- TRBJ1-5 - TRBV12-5 CASGLPNQPQHF TGTGCTAGTGGTTTGCCAAATCAGCCCCAGCATTTT
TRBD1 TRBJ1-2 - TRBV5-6 CASSPRTGNYGYTF TGTGCCAGCAGCCCCCGGACAGGGAACTATGGCTACACCTTC
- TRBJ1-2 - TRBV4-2 CASSSQANYGYTF TGTGCCAGCAGCAGTCAGGCTAACTATGGCTACACCTTC
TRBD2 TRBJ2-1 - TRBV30 CAWRRESFDEQFF TGTGCCTGGAGGCGGGAGAGTTTTGATGAGCAGTTCTTC
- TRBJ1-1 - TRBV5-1 CASSTGTSQTEAFF TGCGCCAGCAGCACCGGGACTTCCCAGACTGAAGCTTTCTTT
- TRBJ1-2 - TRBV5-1 CASRDSHLTDYTF TGCGCCAGCAGGGACAGCCACCTTACGGACTACACCTTC
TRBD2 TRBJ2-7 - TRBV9 CASSSSGGYEQYF TGTGCCAGCAGCTCTAGCGGGGGGTACGAGCAGTACTTC
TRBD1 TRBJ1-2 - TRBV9 CASSAGWDRRSGGYTF TGTGCCAGCAGCGCGGGGTGGGACAGGAGGTCCGGGGGCTACACCTTC
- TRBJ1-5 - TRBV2 CASNRDNHQPQHF TGTGCCAGCAACCGGGATAATCATCAGCCCCAGCATTTT
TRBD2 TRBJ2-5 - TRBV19 CASSIVGGIQETQYF TGTGCCAGTAGTATTGTGGGGGGGATTCAAGAGACCCAGTACTTC
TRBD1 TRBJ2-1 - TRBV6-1 CASRTTGPHNEQFF TGTGCCAGCAGGACGACAGGGCCACACAATGAGCAGTTCTTC
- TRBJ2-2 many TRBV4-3 CASSQENRVTGELFF TGCGCCAGCAGCCAAGAGAACAGGGTCACCGGGGAGCTGTTTTTT
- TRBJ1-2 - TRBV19 CASSGSGISYGYTF TGTGCCAGTAGTGGATCAGGGATCAGCTATGGCTACACCTTC
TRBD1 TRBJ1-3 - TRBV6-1 CASSPSGGLGNTIYF TGTGCCAGCAGTCCTTCAGGGGGCCTCGGAAACACCATATATTTT
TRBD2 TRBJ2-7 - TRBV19 CASSAGLAYEQYF TGTGCCAGTAGTGCGGGACTAGCCTACGAGCAGTACTTC
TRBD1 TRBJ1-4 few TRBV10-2 CASSGLGTARFNEKLFF TGCGCCAGCAGTGGTTTAGGGACAGCAAGATTTAATGAAAAACTGTTTTTT
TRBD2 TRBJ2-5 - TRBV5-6 CASSLAGGRSETQYF TGTGCCAGCAGCTTAGCGGGGGGGCGTTCAGAGACCCAGTACTTC
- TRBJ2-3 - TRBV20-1 CSASTENTQYF TGCAGTGCTAGCACGGAGAATACGCAGTATTTT
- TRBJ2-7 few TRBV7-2 CASSPQSSLSYEQYF TGTGCCAGCAGCCCACAGTCTTCCCTCTCCTACGAGCAGTACTTC
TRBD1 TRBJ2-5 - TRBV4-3 CASSQDSYRGLETQYF TGCGCCAGCAGCCAAGATTCATACAGGGGGCTGGAGACCCAGTACTTC
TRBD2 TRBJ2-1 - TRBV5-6 CASSLEGTSRRNEQFF TGTGCCAGCAGCTTGGAGGGGACTAGTCGGCGCAATGAGCAGTTCTTC
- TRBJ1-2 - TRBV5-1 CASSLSELYGYTF TGCGCCAGCAGCTTGTCCGAACTCTATGGCTACACCTTC
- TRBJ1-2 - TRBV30 CAWDSFYGYTF TGTGCCTGGGACAGTTTCTATGGCTACACCTTC
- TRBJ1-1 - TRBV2 CASMRDFRTEAFF TGTGCCAGCATGCGTGACTTTAGGACTGAAGCTTTCTTT
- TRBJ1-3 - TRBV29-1 CSGADISGNTIYF TGCAGCGGCGCGGACATCTCTGGAAACACCATATATTTT
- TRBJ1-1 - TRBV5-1 CASSLRAGNTEAFF TGCGCCAGCAGCTTGAGGGCGGGGAACACTGAAGCTTTCTTT
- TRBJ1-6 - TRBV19 CASTPKANLGNSPLHF TGTGCCAGTACCCCTAAAGCGAACTTAGGTAATTCACCCCTCCACTTT
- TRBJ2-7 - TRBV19 CASSIDSSYEQYF TGTGCCAGTAGTATAGACAGCTCCTACGAGCAGTACTTC
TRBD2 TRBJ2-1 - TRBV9 CASSSTSGGASNEQFF TGTGCCAGCAGCAGCACTAGCGGGGGGGCTTCAAATGAGCAGTTCTTC
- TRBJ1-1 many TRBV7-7 CASSPTGHTEAFF TGTGCCAGCAGCCCGACAGGCCACACTGAAGCTTTCTTT